This TCR beta chain was recovered during a study of OX40 agonist ivuxolimab in advanced cancers. In the study overall: Partial responses, seen in three patients, involved one hepatocellular carcinoma and two cutaneous melanomas.

The CDR3 contains 16 residues. The germline V and J ends were trimmed by 6 bases and 4 bases, with 19 bases remaining between them. Germline CDR1 is MNHEY and CDR2 is SMNVEV (reference sequence). Sequencing used immunoSEQ multiplex PCR; TCRdb keeps in-frame clones, though not all of them. The sample consists of approximately 12,000 clones, 65% to 85% of them appearing once. Study-wide points: Low normalized T-cell clonal expansion also characterized some of the nonresponders.

Notes on this clone: Its target is unknown.

Autoimmune disease history or systemic immunosuppression led to patient exclusion. The sample consisted of CD4+ or CD8+ T cells sorted from blood, taken in a trial of the OX40 agonist ivuxolimab. The genes are TRBV27 and TRBJ2-1; unclear D gene. The TCR comes from an adult with an advanced solid tumor such as melanoma, head and neck, liver or kidney cancer. The CDR3 is CASSLPDPPLYNEQFF. The DNA for the CDR3 is TGTGCCAGCAGCCTTCCCGACCCCCCCCTTTACAATGAGCAGTTCTTC.